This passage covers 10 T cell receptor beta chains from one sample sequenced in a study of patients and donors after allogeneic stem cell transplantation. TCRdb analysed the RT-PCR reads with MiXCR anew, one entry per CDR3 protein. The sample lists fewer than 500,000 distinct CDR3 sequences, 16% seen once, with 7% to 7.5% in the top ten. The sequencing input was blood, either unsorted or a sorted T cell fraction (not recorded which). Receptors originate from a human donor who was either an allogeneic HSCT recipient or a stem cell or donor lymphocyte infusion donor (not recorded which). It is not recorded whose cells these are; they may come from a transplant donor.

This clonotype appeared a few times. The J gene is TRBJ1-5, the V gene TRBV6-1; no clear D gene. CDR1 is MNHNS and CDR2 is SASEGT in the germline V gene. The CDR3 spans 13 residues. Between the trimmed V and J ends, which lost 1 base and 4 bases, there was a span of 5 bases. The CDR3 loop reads CASSEGINQPQHF. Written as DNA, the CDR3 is TGTGCCAGCAGTGAAGGGATAAATCAGCCCCAGCATTTT.

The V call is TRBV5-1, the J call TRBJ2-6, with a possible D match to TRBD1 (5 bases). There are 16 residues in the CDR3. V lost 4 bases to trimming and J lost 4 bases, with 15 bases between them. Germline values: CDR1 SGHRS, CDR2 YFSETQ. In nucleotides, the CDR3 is TGCGCCAGCAGCCCCTCCCCAGGGATAGGGGCCAACGTCCTGACTTTC. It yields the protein CASSPSPGIGANVLTF. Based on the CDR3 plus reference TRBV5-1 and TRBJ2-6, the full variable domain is KAGVTQTPRYLIKTRGQQVTLSCSPISGHRSVSWYQQTPGQGLQFLFEYFSETQRNKGNFPGRFSGRQFSNSRSEMNVSTLELGDSALYLCASSPSPGIGANVLTFGAGSRLTVL.

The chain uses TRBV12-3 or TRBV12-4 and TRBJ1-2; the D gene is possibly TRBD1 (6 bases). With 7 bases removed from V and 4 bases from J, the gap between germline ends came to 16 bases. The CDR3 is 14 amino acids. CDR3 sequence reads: CASTSEGGPYGYTF. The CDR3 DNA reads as TGTGCCAGCACCTCAGAAGGGGGGCCCTATGGCTACACCTTC.

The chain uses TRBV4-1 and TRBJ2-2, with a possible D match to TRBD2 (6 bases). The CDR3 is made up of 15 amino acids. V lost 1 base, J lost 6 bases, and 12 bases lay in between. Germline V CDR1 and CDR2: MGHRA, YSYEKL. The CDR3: CASSQVTSLAGELFF. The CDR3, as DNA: TGCGCCAGCAGCCAAGTAACTAGCCTGGCCGGGGAGCTGTTTTTT.

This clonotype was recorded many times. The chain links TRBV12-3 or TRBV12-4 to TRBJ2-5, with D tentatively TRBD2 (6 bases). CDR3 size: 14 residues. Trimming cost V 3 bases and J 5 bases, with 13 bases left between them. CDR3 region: CASSFIGGRETQYF. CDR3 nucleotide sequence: TGTGCCAGCAGTTTCATCGGGGGTCGGGAGACCCAGTACTTC.

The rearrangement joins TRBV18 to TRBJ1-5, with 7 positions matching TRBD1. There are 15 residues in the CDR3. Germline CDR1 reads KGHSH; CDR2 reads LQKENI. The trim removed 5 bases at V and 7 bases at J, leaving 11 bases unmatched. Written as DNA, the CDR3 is TGTGCCAGCTCAATCGACAGGGAGGGCCGGCAGCCCCAGCATTTT. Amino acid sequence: CASSIDREGRQPQHF.

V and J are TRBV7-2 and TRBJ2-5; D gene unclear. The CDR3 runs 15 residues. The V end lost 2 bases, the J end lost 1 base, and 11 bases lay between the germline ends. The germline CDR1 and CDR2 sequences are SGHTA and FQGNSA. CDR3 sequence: CASSLRWSFQETQYF. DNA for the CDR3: TGTGCCAGCAGCTTAAGGTGGAGCTTCCAAGAGACCCAGTACTTC.

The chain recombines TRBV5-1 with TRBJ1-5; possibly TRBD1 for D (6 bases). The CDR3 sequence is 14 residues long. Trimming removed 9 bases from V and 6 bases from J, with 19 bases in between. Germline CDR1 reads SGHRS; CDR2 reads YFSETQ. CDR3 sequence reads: CATPLAGEIQPQHF. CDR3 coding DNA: TGCGCCACCCCGCTGGCAGGGGAGATTCAGCCCCAGCATTTT.

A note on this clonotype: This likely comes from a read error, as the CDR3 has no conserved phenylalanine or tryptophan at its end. DNA for the CDR3: TGTGCCAGCAGCTCCAGAGCGGGAGGTAGCACAGATACGCAGTATCTT. Protein sequence: CASSSRAGGSTDTQYL. The rearrangement uses TRBV7-8 and TRBJ2-3; 9 bases map to TRBD2. The germline V gene has CDR1 SGHVS and CDR2 FQNEAQ. This CDR3 is 16 amino acids long. The ends lost 4 bases at V and 0 bases at J; junction bases unmatched: 5.

The CDR3 nucleotides read TGCAGTGCTAGACGCAAGGCCGAAGCTTTCTTT. This sequence encodes CSARRKAEAFF. The V call is TRBV20-1, the J call TRBJ1-1; D is uncertain. V dropped 2 bases and J dropped 8 bases, with 9 bases sitting between them. CDR3 size: 11 residues. From germline, CDR1 is DFQATT and CDR2 SNEGSKA (reference sequence).